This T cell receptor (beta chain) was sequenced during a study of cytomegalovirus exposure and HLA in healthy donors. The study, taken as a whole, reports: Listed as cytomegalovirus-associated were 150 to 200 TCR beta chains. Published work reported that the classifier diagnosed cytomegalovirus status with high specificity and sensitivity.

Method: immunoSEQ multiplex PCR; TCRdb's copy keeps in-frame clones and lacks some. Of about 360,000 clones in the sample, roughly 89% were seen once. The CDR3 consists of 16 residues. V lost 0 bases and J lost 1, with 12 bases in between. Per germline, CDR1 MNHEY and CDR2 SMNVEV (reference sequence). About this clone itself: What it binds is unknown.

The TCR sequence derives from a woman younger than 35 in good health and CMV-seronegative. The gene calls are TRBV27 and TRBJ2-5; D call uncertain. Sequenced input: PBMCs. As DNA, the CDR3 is TGTGCCAGCAGTTTATCCCTCAGGTGGTTCCAAGAGACCCAGTACTTC. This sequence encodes CASSLSLRWFQETQYF.